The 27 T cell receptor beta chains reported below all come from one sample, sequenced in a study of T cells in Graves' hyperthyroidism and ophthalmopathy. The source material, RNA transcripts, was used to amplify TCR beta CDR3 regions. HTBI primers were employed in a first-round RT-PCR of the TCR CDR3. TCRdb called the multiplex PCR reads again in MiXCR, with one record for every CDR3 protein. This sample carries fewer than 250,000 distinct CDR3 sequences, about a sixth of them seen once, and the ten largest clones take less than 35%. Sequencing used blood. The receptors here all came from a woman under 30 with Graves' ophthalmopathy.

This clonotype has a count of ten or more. Here the CDR3 reads CATSRDQTSGYNEQFF. CDR3 DNA sequence: TGTGCCACCAGCAGAGATCAGACTAGCGGGTACAATGAGCAGTTCTTC. The chain recombines TRBV15 with TRBJ2-1, with 10 bases aligning to TRBD2. Per the germline V gene, CDR1 is LNHNV and CDR2 is YYDKDF (reference sequence). The J segment lost 4 bases and the V segment lost 0 bases, leaving 3 bases of the junction unmatched. This CDR3 has 16 residues.

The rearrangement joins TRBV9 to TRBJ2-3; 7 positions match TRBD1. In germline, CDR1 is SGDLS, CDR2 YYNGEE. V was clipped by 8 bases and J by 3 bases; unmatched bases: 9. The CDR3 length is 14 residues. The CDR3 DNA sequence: TGTGCCAGTGGGAAGGGGGCGCGGACAGATACGCAGTATTTT. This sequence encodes CASGKGARTDTQYF.

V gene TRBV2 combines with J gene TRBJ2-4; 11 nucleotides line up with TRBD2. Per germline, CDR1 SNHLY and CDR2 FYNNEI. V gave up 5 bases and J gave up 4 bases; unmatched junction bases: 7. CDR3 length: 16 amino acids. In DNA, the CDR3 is TGTGCCAGCAGTACACTTAGCGGGAGGGCAAAAAACATTCAGTACTTC. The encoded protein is CASSTLSGRAKNIQYF.

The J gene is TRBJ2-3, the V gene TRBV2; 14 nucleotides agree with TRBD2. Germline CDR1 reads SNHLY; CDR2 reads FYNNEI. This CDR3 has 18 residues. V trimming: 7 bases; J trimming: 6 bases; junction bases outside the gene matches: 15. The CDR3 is CASKLHPGLAGVVDTQYF. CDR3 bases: TGTGCCAGCAAGCTCCACCCGGGACTAGCGGGAGTGGTCGATACGCAGTATTTT.

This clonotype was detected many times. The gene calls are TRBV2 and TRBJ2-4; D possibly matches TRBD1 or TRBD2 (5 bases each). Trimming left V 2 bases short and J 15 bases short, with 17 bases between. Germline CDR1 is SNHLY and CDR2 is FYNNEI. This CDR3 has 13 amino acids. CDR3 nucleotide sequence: TGTGCCAGCAGTGAATCGGGGCTCCGGTGGGCGTACTTC. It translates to CASSESGLRWAYF.

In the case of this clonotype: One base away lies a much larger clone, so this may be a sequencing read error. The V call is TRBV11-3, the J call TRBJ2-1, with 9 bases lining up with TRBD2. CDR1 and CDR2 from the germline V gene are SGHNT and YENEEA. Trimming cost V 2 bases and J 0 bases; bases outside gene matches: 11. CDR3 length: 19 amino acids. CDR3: CASSLRLAGSLSSYNEQFF. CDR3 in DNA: TGTGCCAGCAGCTTACGGCTAGCGGGGTCCCTTAGCTCCTACAATGAGCAGTTCTTC.

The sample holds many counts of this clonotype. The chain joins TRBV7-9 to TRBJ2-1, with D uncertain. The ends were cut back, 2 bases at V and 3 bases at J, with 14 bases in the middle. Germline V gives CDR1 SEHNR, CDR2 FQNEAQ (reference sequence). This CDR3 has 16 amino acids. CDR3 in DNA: TGTGCCAGCAGCTTACCCCAGTTCAATTACTACAATGAGCAGTTCTTC. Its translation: CASSLPQFNYYNEQFF.

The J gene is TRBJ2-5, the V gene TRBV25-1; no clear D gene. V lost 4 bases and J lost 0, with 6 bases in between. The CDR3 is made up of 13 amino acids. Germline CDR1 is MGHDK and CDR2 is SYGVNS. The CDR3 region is CASSGEYQETQYF. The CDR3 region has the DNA TGTGCCAGCAGTGGAGAGTACCAAGAGACCCAGTACTTC.

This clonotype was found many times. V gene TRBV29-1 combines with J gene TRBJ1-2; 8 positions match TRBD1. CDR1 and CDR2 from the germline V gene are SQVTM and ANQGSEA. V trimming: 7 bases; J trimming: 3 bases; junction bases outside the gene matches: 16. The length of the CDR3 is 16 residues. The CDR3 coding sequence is TGCAGCGCCCGAGACCAGACAGGGGCTTCTCACTATGGCTACACCTTC. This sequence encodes CSARDQTGASHYGYTF.

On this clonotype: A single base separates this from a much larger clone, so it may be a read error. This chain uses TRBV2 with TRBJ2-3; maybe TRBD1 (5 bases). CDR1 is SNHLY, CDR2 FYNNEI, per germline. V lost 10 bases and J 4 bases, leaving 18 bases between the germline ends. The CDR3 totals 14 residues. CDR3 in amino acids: CATSDSNRADTQYF. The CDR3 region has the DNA TGTGCCACTTCAGACAGCAATCGAGCAGATACGCAGTATTTT.

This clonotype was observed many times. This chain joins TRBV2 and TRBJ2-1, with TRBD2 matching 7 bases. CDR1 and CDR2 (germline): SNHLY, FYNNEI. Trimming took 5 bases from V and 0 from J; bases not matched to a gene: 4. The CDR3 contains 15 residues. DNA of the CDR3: TGTGCCAGCAGTTCAACTAGCGCCTCCTACAATGAGCAGTTCTTC. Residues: CASSSTSASYNEQFF.

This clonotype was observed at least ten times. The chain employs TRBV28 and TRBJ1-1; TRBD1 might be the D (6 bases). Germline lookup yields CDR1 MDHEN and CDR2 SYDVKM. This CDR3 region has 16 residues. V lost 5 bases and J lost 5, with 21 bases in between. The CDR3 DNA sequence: TGTGCCAGCAGTCTCAGGGGTAGGGACCGTAATACTGAAGCTTTCTTT. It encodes CASSLRGRDRNTEAFF.

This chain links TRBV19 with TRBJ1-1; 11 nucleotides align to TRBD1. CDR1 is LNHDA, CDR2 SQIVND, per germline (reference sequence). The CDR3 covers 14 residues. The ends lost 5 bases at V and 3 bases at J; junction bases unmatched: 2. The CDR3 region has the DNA TGTGCCAGTAGTTGGGACAGGGGGGACACTGAAGCTTTCTTT. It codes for CASSWDRGDTEAFF.

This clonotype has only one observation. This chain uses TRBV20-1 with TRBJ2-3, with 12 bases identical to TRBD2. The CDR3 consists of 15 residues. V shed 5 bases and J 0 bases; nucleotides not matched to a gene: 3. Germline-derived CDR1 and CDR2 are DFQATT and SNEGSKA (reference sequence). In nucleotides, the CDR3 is TGCAGTGCTTCCGGGACTAGCGGGAGCACAGATACGCAGTATTTT. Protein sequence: CSASGTSGSTDTQYF.

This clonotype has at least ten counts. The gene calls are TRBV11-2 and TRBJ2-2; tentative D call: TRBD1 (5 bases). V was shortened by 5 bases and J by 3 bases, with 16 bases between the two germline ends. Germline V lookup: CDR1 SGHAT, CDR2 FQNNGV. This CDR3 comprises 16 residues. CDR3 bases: TGTGCCAGCAGCCTATACTTAGGGGCGTACACCGGGGAGCTGTTTTTT. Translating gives CASSLYLGAYTGELFF.

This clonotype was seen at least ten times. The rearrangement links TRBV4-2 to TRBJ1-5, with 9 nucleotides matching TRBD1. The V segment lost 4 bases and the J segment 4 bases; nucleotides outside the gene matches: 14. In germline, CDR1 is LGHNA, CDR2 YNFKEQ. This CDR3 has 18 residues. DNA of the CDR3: TGTGCCAGCAGCCCAGTCCCGGGACAGGGATCAAGGAATCAGCCCCAGCATTTT. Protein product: CASSPVPGQGSRNQPQHF.

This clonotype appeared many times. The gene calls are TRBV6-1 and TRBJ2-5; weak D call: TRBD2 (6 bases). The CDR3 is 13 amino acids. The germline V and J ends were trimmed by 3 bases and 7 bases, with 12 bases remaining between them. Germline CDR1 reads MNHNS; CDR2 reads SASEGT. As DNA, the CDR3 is TGTGCCAGCAGTGAGGGACTGGGAAGGACCCAGTACTTC. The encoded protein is CASSEGLGRTQYF.

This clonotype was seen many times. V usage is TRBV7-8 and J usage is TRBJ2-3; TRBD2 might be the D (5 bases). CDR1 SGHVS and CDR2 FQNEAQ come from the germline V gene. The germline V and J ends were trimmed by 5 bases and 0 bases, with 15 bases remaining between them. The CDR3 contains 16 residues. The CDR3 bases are TGTGCCAGCAGCACCCGCCGCGGAGGCAGCACAGATACGCAGTATTTT. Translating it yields CASSTRRGGSTDTQYF.

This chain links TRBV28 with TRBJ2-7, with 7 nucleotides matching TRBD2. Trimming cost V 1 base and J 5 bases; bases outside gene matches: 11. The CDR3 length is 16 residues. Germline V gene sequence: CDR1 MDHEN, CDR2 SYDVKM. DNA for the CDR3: TGTGCCAGCAGTTTATCGGCCGGGGGGTCATGGAACGAGCAGTACTTC. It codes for CASSLSAGGSWNEQYF.

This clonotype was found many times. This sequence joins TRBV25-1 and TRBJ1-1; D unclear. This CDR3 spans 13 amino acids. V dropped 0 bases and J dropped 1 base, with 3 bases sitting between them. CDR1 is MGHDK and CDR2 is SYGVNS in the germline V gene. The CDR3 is CASSEYGNTEAFF. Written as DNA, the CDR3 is TGTGCCAGCAGTGAATATGGGAACACTGAAGCTTTCTTT.

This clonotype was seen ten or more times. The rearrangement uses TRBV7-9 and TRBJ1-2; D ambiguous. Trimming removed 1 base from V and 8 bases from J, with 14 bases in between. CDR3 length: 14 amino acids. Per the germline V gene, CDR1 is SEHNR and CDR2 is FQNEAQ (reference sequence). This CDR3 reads CASSLGPGFNGYTF. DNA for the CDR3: TGTGCCAGCAGCTTAGGCCCGGGGTTTAACGGCTACACCTTC.

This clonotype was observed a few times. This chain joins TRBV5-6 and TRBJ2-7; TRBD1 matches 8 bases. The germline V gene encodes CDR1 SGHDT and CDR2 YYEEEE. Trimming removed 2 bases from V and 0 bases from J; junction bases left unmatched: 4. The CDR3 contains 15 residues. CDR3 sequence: CASSFGTGFSYEQYF. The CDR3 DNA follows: TGTGCCAGCAGCTTCGGGACAGGATTCTCCTACGAGCAGTACTTC.

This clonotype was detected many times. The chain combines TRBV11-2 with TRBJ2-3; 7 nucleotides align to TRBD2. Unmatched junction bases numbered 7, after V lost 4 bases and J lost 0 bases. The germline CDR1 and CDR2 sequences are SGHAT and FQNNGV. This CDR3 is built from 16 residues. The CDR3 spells CASSSFAGDSTDTQYF. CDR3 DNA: TGTGCCAGCAGCTCCTTTGCGGGGGACAGCACAGATACGCAGTATTTT.

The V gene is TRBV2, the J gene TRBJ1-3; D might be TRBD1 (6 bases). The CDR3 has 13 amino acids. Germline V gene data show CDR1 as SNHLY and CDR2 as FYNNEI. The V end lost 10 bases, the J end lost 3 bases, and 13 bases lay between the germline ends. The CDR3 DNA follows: TGTGCCATCAAAAGGGGGTTTGGAAACACCATATATTTT. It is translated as CAIKRGFGNTIYF.

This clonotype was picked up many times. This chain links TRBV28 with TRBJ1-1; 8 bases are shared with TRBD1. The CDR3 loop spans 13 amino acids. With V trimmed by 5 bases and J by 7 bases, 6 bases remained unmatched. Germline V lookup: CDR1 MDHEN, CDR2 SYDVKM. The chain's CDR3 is CASSAGQGVEAFF. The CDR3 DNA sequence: TGTGCCAGCAGTGCCGGACAGGGCGTTGAAGCTTTCTTT.

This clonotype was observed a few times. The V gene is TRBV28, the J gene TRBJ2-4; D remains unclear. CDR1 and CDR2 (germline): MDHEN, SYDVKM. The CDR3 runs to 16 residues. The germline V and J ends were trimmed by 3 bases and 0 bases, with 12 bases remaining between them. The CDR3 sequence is CASSLRSFLAKNIQYF. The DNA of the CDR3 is TGTGCCAGCAGTTTGCGCAGCTTTTTAGCCAAAAACATTCAGTACTTC.

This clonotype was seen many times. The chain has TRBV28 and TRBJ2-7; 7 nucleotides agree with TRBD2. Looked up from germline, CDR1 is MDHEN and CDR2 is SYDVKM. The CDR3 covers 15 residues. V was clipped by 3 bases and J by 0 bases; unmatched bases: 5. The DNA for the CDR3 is TGTGCCAGCAGTTTTTCCGGGACTAACTCCTACGAGCAGTACTTC. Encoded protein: CASSFSGTNSYEQYF.